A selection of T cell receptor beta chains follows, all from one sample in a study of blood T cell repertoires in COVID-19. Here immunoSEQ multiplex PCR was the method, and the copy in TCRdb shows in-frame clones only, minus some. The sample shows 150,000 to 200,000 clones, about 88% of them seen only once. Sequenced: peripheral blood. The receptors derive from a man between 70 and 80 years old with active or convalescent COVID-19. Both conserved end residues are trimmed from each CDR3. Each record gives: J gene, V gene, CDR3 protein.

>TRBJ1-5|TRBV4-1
ASSQNPGGRNQPQH
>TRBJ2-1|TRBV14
ASSPFWGGTGQF
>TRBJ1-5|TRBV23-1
ASSQVHVSETGVQPQH
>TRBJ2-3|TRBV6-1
ASSEQGSTDTQY
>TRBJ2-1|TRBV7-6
ASTRRSGRNAHNEQF
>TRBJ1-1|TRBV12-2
ASRSRPSDTEAF
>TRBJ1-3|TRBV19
ASSSDRGRGNTIY
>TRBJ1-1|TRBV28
ASSPAQGLYTEAF
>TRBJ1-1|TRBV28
ASSSSSGQVRETEAF
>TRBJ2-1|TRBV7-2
ASSLGLDASYNEQF
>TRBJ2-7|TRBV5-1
ASSPPSSGRVNEQY
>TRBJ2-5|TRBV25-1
ASSLGLAYRETQY
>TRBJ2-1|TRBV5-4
ASSVLAGVYNEQF
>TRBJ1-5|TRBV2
ASSALRRTDFSNQPQH
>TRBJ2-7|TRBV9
ASSVGWEGHEQY
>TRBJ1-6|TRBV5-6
ASSLDQTGGSPLH
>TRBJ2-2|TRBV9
ASSHGLAGSGELF
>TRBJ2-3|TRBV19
ASTRSGTSGSLDTQY
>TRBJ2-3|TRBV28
ASSFGVYTQY
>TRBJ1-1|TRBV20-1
SVTGVTEAF
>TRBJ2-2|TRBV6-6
ASSGHRTGELF
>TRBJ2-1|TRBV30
ATGLSYNEQF
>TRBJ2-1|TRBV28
ASSLAGGANEQF
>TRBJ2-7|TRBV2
ASSDRTGYREQY
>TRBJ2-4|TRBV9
ASSVRRARIAGAGNIQY
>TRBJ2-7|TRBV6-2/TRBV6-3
ASSSPPTGHYYEQY
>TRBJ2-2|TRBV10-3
AISEPGLAGVDTGELF
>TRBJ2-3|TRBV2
ASSRTGFTDTQY
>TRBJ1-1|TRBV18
ASSPRHLNTEAF
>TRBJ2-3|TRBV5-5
ASSLDRTTIYPQY
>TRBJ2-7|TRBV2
ASSNGLAGEQY
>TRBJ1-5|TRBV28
ASSFATGGRQPQH
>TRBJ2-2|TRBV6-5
ASGKGRAGELF
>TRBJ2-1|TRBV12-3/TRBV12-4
ASKRDTNNEQF
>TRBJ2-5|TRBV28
ASSLGTAWETQY
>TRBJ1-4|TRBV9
ASSVEGSRNEKLF
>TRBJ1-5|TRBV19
ASNSPSGENQPQH
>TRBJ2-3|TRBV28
ASSIGDSGIWNTQY
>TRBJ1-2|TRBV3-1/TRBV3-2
AVSSQGGIGYT
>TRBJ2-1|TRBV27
ASSFAAGGTHNEQF
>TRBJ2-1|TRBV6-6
ASSYEDYNEQF
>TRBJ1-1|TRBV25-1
ASSGWGETEAF
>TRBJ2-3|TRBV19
ASNKGLRGYDTQY